The clone carrying this T cell receptor beta chain was seen more than once but under ten times. What it binds is unknown. Germline CDR1 SEHNR, CDR2 FQNEAQ (reference sequence). This CDR3 is built from 13 residues. V dropped 7 bases and J dropped 10; count of bases not matched to a gene: 6. The sample belongs to a study of T-cell memory formation after mild COVID-19. Findings and caveats of the study: Clones that shrank (day 15 to 85) were balanced CD4/CD8, whereas later expanders leaned CD4+. Still unconfirmed is whether the second-wave clones peaking on day 37 recognized SARS-CoV-2.

TCRdb re-called the 5' RACE reads through MiXCR, storing one row per CDR3 protein. The sample holds 250,000 to 350,000 distinct CDR3 sequences, roughly 15% seen once. The material sequenced was PBMCs or a T cell subset sorted from them (not recorded which). The receptor was derived from a man younger than 35 who had mild COVID-19 (a few samples of this study predate the infection). Cell type and time point are not known. This chain links TRBV7-9 with TRBJ2-1; 11 bases line up with TRBD2. The CDR3 region is CASKLAGAGEQFF. The CDR3 DNA follows: TGTGCCAGCAAACTAGCGGGGGCCGGGGAGCAGTTCTTC.